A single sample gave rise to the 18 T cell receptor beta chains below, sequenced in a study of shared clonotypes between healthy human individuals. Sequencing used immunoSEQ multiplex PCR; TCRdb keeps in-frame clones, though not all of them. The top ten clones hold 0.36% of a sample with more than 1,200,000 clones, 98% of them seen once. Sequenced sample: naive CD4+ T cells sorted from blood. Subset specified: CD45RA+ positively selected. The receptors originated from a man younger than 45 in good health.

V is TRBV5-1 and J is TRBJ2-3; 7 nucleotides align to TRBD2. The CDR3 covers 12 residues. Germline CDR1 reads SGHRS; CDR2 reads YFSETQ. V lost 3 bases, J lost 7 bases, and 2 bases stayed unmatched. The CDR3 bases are TGCGCCAGCAGCTGGGACTACAATACGCAGTATTTT. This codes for CASSWDYNTQYF.

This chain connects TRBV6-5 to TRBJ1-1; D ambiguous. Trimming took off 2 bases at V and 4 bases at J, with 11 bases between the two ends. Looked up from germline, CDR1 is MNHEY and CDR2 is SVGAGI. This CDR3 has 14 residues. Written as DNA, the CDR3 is TGTGCCAGCAGTTACGCCGGCGGGAGCACTGAAGCTTTCTTT. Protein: CASSYAGGSTEAFF.

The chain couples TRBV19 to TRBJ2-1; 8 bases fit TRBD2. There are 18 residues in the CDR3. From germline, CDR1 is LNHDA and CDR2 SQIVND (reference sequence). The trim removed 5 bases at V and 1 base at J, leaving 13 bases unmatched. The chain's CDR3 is CASSSVRSGSGSYNEQFF. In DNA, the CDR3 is TGTGCCAGTAGTTCTGTTAGGAGCGGGAGCGGATCCTACAATGAGCAGTTCTTC.

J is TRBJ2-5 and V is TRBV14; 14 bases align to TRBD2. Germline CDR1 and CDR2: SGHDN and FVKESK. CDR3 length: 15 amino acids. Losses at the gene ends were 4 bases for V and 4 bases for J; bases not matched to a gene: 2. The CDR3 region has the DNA TGTGCCAGCAGCCCGGGACTAGCGGGAGCAGAGACCCAGTACTTC. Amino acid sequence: CASSPGLAGAETQYF. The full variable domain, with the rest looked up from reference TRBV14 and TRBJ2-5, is EAGVTQFPSHSVIEKGQTVTLRCDPISGHDNLYWYRRVMGKEIKFLLHFVKESKQDESGMPNNRFLAERTGGTYSTLKVQPAELEDSGVYFCASSPGLAGAETQYFGPGTRLLVL.

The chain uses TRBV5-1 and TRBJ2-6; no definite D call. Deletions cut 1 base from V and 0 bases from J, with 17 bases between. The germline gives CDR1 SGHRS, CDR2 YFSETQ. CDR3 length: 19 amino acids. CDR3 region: CASSLQVVTARSGANVLTF. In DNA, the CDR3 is TGCGCCAGCAGCTTGCAGGTTGTTACGGCCCGCTCTGGGGCCAACGTCCTGACTTTC.

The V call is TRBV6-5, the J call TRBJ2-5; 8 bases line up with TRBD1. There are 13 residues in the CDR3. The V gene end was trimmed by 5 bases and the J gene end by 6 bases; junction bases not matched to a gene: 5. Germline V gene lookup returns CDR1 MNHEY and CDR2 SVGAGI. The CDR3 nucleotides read TGTGCCAGCAGTACCAGGGGGCGGAAGACCCAGTACTTC. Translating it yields CASSTRGRKTQYF.

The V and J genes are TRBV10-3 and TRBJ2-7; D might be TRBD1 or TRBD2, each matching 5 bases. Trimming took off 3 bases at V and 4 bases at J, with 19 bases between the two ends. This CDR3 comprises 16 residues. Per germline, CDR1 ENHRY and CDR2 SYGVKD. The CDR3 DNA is TGTGCCATCAGTGATTCGGGACCGAAGAACGTTTACGAGCAGTACTTC. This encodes CAISDSGPKNVYEQYF.

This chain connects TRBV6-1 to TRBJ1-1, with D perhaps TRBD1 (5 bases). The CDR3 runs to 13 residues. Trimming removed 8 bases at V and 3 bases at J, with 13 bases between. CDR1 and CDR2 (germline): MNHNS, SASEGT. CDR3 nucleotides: TGTGCCAGCTTTCGGAGGGGTGACACTGAAGCTTTCTTT. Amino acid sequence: CASFRRGDTEAFF.

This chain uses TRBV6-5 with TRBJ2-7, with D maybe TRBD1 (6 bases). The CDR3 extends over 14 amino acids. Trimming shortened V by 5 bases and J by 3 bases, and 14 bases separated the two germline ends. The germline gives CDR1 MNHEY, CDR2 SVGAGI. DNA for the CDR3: TGTGCCAGCAGTCTGGGGACACTGAGCTACGAGCAGTACTTC. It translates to CASSLGTLSYEQYF.

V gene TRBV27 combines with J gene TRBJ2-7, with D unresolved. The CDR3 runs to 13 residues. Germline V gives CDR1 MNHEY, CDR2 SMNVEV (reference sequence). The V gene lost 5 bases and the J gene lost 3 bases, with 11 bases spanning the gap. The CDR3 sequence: CASSRTLYYEQYF. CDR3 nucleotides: TGTGCCAGCAGTCGAACCCTATACTACGAGCAGTACTTC.

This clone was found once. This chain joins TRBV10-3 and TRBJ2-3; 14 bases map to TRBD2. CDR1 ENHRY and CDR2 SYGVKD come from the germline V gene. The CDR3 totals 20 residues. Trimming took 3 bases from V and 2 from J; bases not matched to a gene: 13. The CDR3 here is CAISDGVGTSGSGDTDTQYF. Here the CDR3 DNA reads TGTGCCATCAGTGATGGGGTCGGGACTAGCGGGAGTGGTGACACAGATACGCAGTATTTT.

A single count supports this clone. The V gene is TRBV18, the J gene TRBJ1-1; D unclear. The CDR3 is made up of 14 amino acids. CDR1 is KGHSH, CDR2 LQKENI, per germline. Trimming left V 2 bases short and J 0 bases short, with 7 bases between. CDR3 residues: CASSPKLLNTEAFF. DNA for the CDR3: TGTGCCAGCTCACCAAAATTACTGAACACTGAAGCTTTCTTT.

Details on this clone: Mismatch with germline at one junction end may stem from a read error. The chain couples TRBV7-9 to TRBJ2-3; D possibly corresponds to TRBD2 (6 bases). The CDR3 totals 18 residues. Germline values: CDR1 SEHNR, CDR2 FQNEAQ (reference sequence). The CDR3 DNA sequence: TGTGCCAGCAGAGCCCCCCAGGTCTATAATACTAGCACAAATACGCAGTATTTT. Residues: CASRAPQVYNTSTNTQYF.

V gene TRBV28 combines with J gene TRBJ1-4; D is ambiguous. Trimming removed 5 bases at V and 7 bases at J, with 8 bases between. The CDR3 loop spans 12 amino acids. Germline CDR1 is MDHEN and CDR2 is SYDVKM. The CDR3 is CASSVTVEKLFF. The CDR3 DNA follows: TGTGCCAGCAGTGTGACCGTTGAAAAACTGTTTTTT.

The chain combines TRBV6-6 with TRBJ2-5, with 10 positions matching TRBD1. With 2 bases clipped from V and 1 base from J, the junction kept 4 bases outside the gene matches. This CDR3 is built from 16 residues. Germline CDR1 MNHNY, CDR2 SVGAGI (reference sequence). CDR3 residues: CASSYRRDRGQETQYF. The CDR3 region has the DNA TGTGCCAGCAGTTACCGCCGGGACAGGGGCCAAGAGACCCAGTACTTC.

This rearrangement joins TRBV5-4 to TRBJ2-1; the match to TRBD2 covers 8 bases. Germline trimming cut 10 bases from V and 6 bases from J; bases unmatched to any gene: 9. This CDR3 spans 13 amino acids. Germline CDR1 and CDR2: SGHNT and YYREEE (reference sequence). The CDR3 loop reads CAVASGSRNEQFF. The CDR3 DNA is TGTGCCGTGGCTAGCGGGTCTCGCAATGAGCAGTTCTTC.

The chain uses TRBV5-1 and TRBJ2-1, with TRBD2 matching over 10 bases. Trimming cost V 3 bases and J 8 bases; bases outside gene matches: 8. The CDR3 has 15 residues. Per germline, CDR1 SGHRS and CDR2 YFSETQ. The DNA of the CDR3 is TGCGCCAGCAGCTCAGGGCCGCTAGCGGGAGATGAGCAGTTCTTC. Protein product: CASSSGPLAGDEQFF.

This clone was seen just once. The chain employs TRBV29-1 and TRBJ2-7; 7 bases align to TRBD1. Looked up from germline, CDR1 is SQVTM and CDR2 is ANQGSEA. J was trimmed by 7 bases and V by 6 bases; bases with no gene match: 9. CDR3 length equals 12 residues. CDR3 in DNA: TGCAGCGTCGCTTCGACAGGGCGGGAGCAGTACTTC. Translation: CSVASTGREQYF.